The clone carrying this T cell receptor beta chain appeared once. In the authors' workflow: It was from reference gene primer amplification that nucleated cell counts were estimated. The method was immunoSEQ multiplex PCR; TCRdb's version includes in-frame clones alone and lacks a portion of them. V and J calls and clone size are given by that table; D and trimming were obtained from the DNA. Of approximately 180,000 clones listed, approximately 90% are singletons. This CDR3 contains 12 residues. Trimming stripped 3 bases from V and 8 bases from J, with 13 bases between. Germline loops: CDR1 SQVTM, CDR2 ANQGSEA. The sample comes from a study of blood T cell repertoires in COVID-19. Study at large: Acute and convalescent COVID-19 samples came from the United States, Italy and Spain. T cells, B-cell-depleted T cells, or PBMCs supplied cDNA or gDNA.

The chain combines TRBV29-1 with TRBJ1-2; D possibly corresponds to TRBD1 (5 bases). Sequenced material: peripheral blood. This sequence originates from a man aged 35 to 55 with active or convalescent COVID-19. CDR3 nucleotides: TGCAGCGTTGATCGGGGGGAAGGGGGCTACACCTTC. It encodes CSVDRGEGGYTF.